This TCR beta chain is from a study of shared clonotypes between healthy human individuals. Study-level background: Aged 18 to 49, the donors were a couple of women and three men. Three CD4 naive, three CD4 memory, two CD8 naive and one CD8 memory plate were used per donor.

The ends were cut back, 3 bases at V and 0 bases at J, with 21 bases in the middle. The CDR3 sequence is 18 residues long. Looked up from germline, CDR1 is KGHSH and CDR2 is LQKENI. CD45RO-negative, CCR7-positively selected cells formed the naive CD8 fraction, excluding terminally differentiated effector memory CD45RA+ cells. For every subset, genomic DNA was evenly distributed across several immunoSEQ plates. Each sorted subset replicate got 200 ng genomic DNA, approximately 27,000 genomes. Some clones are missing from TCRdb's copy, which holds only in-frame ones; the method was immunoSEQ multiplex PCR. This table has a few million clones, 85% to 95% appearing once. This clone was counted a single time.

The V gene is TRBV18, the J gene TRBJ2-7, with D perhaps TRBD1 (6 bases). Sequenced sample: naive CD8+ T cells from PBMCs. The receptor comes from a man aged 18 to 30 in good health. Some clones in this sample may be carry-over from other donors' samples. CDR3 nucleotides: TGTGCCAGCTCACCGATCCCCTTTCTCACGGACAGCTCCTACGAGCAGTACTTC. The encoded protein is CASSPIPFLTDSSYEQYF.